What follows are 5 T cell receptor beta chains derived from one specimen sequenced in a study of cytomegalovirus exposure and HLA in healthy donors (dated by TCRdb to between 2016 and 2019). The library was made by the immunoSEQ multiplex PCR assay. The multiplex PCR relied on a mix of 60 forward primers for TCR Vbeta segments and 13 reverse primers for TCR Jbeta segments. TCRdb took this table from immuneACCESS and kept in-frame rearrangements with V and J called. Such tables lack part of the clones; where checked against another copy, unresolved V genes explain under half of the gap, and the rest is unexplained. This sample lists 150,000 to 200,000 clones; roughly 80% were detected once. Of the sample, roughly 8.2% is held by the ten largest clones. Specimen: PBMCs. These receptor sequences come from a woman aged 40 to 50 in good health and CMV-seropositive.

The chain employs TRBV7-6 and TRBJ2-2; the match to TRBD1 covers 9 bases. V dropped 4 bases and J dropped 5; count of bases not matched to a gene: 8. This CDR3 has 16 amino acids. Germline assignment: CDR1 SGHVS and CDR2 FNYEAQ. In nucleotides, the CDR3 is TGTGCCAGCAGCTCGATGACAGGGGGAAGAACCGGGGAGCTGTTTTTT. It specifies CASSSMTGGRTGELFF.

This sequence joins TRBV6-1 and TRBJ1-4; TRBD1 is a possible D gene (6 bases). CDR1 is MNHNS and CDR2 is SASEGT in the germline V gene. The CDR3 sequence is 15 residues long. Trimming removed 8 bases from V and 0 bases from J, with 13 bases in between. DNA for the CDR3: TGTGCCAGCGGGGGCCCCTCCACAACTAATGAAAAACTGTTTTTT. It is translated as CASGGPSTTNEKLFF.

This clone showed up just a few times. J is TRBJ2-7 and V is TRBV2; 8 positions agree with TRBD2. CDR1 SNHLY and CDR2 FYNNEI come from the germline V gene. The J segment lost 6 bases and the V segment lost 1 base, leaving 11 bases of the junction unmatched. The CDR3 sequence is 16 residues long. The CDR3 sequence: CASSEVSAGAMGEQYF. CDR3 DNA sequence: TGTGCCAGCAGTGAAGTTTCAGCGGGAGCTATGGGCGAGCAGTACTTC. The variable domain in full, with the rest retrieved from reference TRBV2 and TRBJ2-7, is EPEVTQTPSHQVTQMGQEVILRCVPISNHLYFYWYRQILGQKVEFLVSFYNNEISEKSEIFDDQFSVERPDGSNFTLKIRSTKLEDSAMYFCASSEVSAGAMGEQYFGPGTRLTVT.

The chain combines TRBV4-3 with TRBJ2-7; unclear D gene. The ends were cut back, 2 bases at V and 3 bases at J, with 11 bases in the middle. The germline V gene encodes CDR1 LGHNA and CDR2 YSLEER. The CDR3 runs 14 residues. The CDR3 coding sequence is TGCGCCAGCAGCCAAAAAGAGACTGGCTACGAGCAGTACTTC. Its translation: CASSQKETGYEQYF.

The V and J genes are TRBV2 and TRBJ1-2; perhaps TRBD1 as D (5 bases). CDR3 length: 15 residues. Germline V gives CDR1 SNHLY, CDR2 FYNNEI. V lost 3 bases to trimming and J lost 5 bases, with 16 bases between them. The CDR3 reads CASSEVGGPGYGYTF. CDR3 in DNA: TGTGCCAGCAGTGAGGTTGGAGGGCCAGGGTATGGCTACACCTTC.